Below are 9 T cell receptor beta chains sequenced from a single sample in a study of T-cell reconstitution after alpha-beta-depleted transplantation in children. As it was prepared, the TCRbeta library received unique molecular identifiers. TCRdb itself ran the PCR reads through MiXCR, one entry per CDR3 protein. Among 210,000 or so distinct CDR3 sequences listed, approximately 9% were seen once. The material was PBMCs from the stem cell graft donor, obtained from the stem cell graft. The receptors were gathered from a human donor who donated a stem cell graft to a child with acute lymphoblastic leukemia.

V is TRBV20-1 and J is TRBJ2-1; D is possibly TRBD2 (7 bases). Deletions cut 6 bases from V and 10 bases from J, with 19 bases between. This CDR3 has 13 residues. CDR1 DFQATT and CDR2 SNEGSKA come from the germline V gene (reference sequence). The CDR3 reads CSAAIGGAYEQFF. CDR3 bases: TGCAGTGCAGCCATAGGGGGGGCGTACGAGCAGTTCTTC.

Remarks on this clonotype: One end of the junction fails to match germline, which may point to a read error. This chain connects TRBV13 to TRBJ1-1; D is ambiguous. CDR1 PRHDT and CDR2 FYEKMQ come from the germline V gene (reference sequence). The CDR3 is 15 residues long. CDR3 in amino acids: CTSSEGLWGGTEAFF. The CDR3 DNA sequence: TGTACCAGCTCTGAGGGCCTATGGGGTGGCACTGAAGCTTTCTTT.

Many counts were recorded for this clonotype. The rearrangement uses TRBV5-1 and TRBJ2-1; weak D call: TRBD1 (6 bases). CDR1 SGHRS and CDR2 YFSETQ come from the germline V gene. The CDR3 totals 14 residues. V was trimmed by 7 bases and J by 4 bases, leaving 15 bases between them. The CDR3 nucleotides are TGCGCCAGCGGGGACGGGACACTATACAATGAGCAGTTCTTC. Its translation is CASGDGTLYNEQFF.

This chain uses TRBV20-1 with TRBJ2-1, with D possibly matching TRBD2 (8 bases). This CDR3 is 19 amino acids long. Germline V gene data show CDR1 as DFQATT and CDR2 as SNEGSKA (reference sequence). The chain's CDR3 is CCGRDRVNRGRGVGNEQFF. For the CDR3, the DNA is TGCTGTGGTAGAGATCGCGTGAATAGGGGGCGGGGGGTTGGTAATGAGCAGTTCTTC.

The gene calls are TRBV6-4 and TRBJ1-1; possibly TRBD1 for D (5 bases). The CDR3 totals 13 residues. V lost 8 bases, J lost 0 bases, and 10 bases lay in between. Germline CDR1 and CDR2: MRHNA and SNTAGT. This chain's CDR3 is CASGAGMNTEAFF. The CDR3 coding sequence is TGTGCCAGCGGGGCAGGGATGAACACTGAAGCTTTCTTT.

This clonotype appeared a few times. V is TRBV5-1 and J is TRBJ1-2; a possible D gene is TRBD1 (6 bases). V was clipped by 0 bases and J by 3 bases, with 9 bases between them. Germline values: CDR1 SGHRS, CDR2 YFSETQ. CDR3 length: 14 amino acids. CDR3 residues: CASSLEGGYYGYTF. CDR3 nucleotides: TGCGCCAGCAGCTTGGAAGGGGGTTACTATGGCTACACCTTC.

This clonotype was counted only a few times. This chain uses TRBV5-1 with TRBJ1-4, with D unresolved. Germline assignment: CDR1 SGHRS and CDR2 YFSETQ. The CDR3 totals 14 residues. The germline V and J ends were trimmed by 4 bases and 3 bases, with 10 bases remaining between them. This CDR3 reads CASSTVSANEKLFF. The CDR3 DNA follows: TGCGCCAGCAGCACAGTCTCGGCTAATGAAAAACTGTTTTTT.

This clonotype was found many times. This chain connects TRBV5-1 to TRBJ1-1; 8 nucleotides align to TRBD1. Germline V gene data show CDR1 as SGHRS and CDR2 as YFSETQ. V gave up 0 bases and J gave up 4 bases; unmatched junction bases: 8. The CDR3 extends over 16 amino acids. CDR3 in DNA: TGCGCCAGCAGCTTGGGGACAGGGTATATGGTCACTGAAGCTTTCTTT. It is translated as CASSLGTGYMVTEAFF.

This clonotype was observed many times. The V and J genes are TRBV27 and TRBJ1-2, with no clear D. Germline-derived CDR1 and CDR2 are MNHEY and SMNVEV (reference sequence). V gave up 6 bases and J gave up 4 bases, with 6 bases separating them. CDR3 length: 11 amino acids. The CDR3 DNA reads TGTGCCAGCAGAAACAGCTATGGCTACACCTTC. This translates into CASRNSYGYTF.